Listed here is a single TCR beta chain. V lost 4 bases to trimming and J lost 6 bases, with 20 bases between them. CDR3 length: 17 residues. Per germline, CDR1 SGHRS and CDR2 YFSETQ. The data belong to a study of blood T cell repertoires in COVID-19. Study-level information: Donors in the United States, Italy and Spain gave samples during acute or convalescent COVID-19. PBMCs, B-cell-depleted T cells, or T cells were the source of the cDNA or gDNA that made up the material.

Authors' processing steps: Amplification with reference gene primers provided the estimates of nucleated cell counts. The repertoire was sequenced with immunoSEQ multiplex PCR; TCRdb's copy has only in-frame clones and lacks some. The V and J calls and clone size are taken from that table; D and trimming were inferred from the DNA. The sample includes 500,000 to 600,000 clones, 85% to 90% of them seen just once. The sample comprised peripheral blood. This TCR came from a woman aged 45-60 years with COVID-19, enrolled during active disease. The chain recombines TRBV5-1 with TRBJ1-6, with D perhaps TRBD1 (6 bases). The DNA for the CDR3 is TGCGCCAGCAGCCCGGTGACAGGTTTAGGATCTAATTCACCCCTCCACTTT. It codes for CASSPVTGLGSNSPLHF. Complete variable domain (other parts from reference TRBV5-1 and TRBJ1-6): KAGVTQTPRYLIKTRGQQVTLSCSPISGHRSVSWYQQTPGQGLQFLFEYFSETQRNKGNFPGRFSGRQFSNSRSEMNVSTLELGDSALYLCASSPVTGLGSNSPLHFGNGTRLTVT.